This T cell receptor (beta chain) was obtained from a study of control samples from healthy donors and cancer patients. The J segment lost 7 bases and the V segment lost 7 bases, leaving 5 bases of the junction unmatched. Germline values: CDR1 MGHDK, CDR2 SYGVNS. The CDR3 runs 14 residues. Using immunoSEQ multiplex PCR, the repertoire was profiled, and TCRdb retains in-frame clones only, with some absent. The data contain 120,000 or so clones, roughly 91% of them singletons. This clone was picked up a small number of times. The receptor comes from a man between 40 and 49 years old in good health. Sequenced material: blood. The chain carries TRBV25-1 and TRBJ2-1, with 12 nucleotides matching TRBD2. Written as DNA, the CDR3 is TGTGCCAGCACTAGCGGGGGGGTCCGGAATGAGCAGTTCTTC. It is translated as CASTSGGVRNEQFF. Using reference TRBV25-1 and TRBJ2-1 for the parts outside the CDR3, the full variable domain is EADIYQTPRYLVIGTGKKITLECSQTMGHDKMYWYQQDPGMELHLIHYSYGVNSTEKGDLSSESTVSRIRTEHFPLTLESARPSHTSQYLCASTSGGVRNEQFFGPGTRLTVL.